These 32 T cell receptor beta chains share one sample of origin, sequenced in a study of cytomegalovirus exposure and HLA in healthy donors. In the PCR, 60 Vbeta and 13 Jbeta primers were used. TCRdb keeps only in-frame clones here, not all; method: immunoSEQ multiplex PCR. This sample yields about 120,000 clones, of which over 9.5% are seen a single time; just over 4.5% belongs to the top ten. Sequencing was performed on PBMCs. All receptors come from a woman younger than 35 in good health and CMV-seropositive.

This clone came up a few times. The rearrangement uses TRBV7-2 and TRBJ2-6; D ambiguous. Germline V gene data show CDR1 as SGHTA and CDR2 as FQGNSA. The CDR3 extends over 13 amino acids. The V end was cut by 4 bases, the J end by 5 bases, with 6 bases between. CDR3 nucleotides: TGTGCCAGCAGCTCTGACAGGGCCAACGTCCTGACTTTC. This gives the protein CASSSDRANVLTF.

This rearrangement joins TRBV7-6 to TRBJ2-7, with 8 bases aligning to TRBD2. With V trimmed by 6 bases and J by 3 bases, 10 bases remained unmatched. Per the germline V gene, CDR1 is SGHVS and CDR2 is FNYEAQ. The CDR3 consists of 15 residues. The CDR3: CASSPSPREDYEQYF. The DNA of the CDR3 is TGTGCCAGCAGTCCGTCCCCGCGGGAGGACTACGAGCAGTACTTC.

There are a few counts of this clone. The chain uses TRBV21-1 and TRBJ2-7; the table's D gene call, TRBD2, was not cross checked with the DNA. TRBV21-1 is a recognized pseudogene. This CDR3 has 13 amino acids. The CDR3 region is CASSPSGIYEQYF. The CDR3 nucleotides are TGTGCCAGCAGCCCCTCGGGGATCTACGAGCAGTACTTC.

On this clone: This CDR3 fails to terminate in the conserved phenylalanine or tryptophan, so it likely reflects a read error. The chain couples TRBV6-1 to TRBJ1-3; D unresolved. Trimming took off 4 bases at V and 0 bases at J, with 10 bases between the two ends. The CDR3 is made up of 15 amino acids. The germline V gene has CDR1 MNHNS and CDR2 SASEGT. The CDR3 DNA reads TGTGCCAGCAGTGTCGCGAAGGACTCTGGAAACACCATATATGTT. This translates into CASSVAKDSGNTIYV.

This clone was found a few times. The chain links TRBV27 to TRBJ1-1; D may be TRBD1 (5 bases). The germline V and J ends were trimmed by 10 bases and 7 bases, with 13 bases remaining between them. Germline V gene lookup returns CDR1 MNHEY and CDR2 SMNVEV (reference sequence). This CDR3 is 11 amino acids long. The CDR3 bases are TGTGCCACCGGGGGAGGAAATGAAGCTTTCTTT. It specifies CATGGGNEAFF.

This clone was observed a handful of times. This chain joins TRBV11-3 and TRBJ2-5; weak D call: TRBD2 (5 bases). The CDR3 loop spans 15 amino acids. Trimming took off 0 bases at V and 8 bases at J, with 16 bases between the two ends. Germline CDR1 reads SGHNT; CDR2 reads YENEEA. The CDR3 loop is CASSLEGIPGETQYF. In DNA, the CDR3 is TGTGCCAGCAGCTTAGAGGGGATCCCCGGGGAAACCCAGTACTTC.

This clone was recorded a few times. The chain links TRBV13 to TRBJ2-5; TRBD2 might be the D (7 bases). V was trimmed by 4 bases and J by 5 bases, leaving 17 bases between them. The CDR3 has 15 amino acids. Germline values: CDR1 PRHDT, CDR2 FYEKMQ (reference sequence). CDR3 DNA sequence: TGTGCCAGCAGCTCAGGGGTGGGGGGGTATGAGACCCAGTACTTC. This translates into CASSSGVGGYETQYF.

This chain uses TRBV7-3 with TRBJ1-2, with 9 bases that match TRBD1. V was clipped by 5 bases and J by 4 bases; unmatched bases: 2. This CDR3 contains 13 residues. Germline CDR1 and CDR2: SGHTA and FQGTGA. For the CDR3, the DNA is TGTGCCAGCAGCCCGGGACAGGGCTATGGCTACACCTTC. It encodes CASSPGQGYGYTF.

This chain uses TRBV18 with TRBJ2-7; weak D call: TRBD1 (6 bases). The CDR3 runs 18 residues. The V end was cut by 6 bases, the J end by 6 bases, with 30 bases between. In germline, CDR1 is KGHSH, CDR2 LQKENI. CDR3 nucleotide sequence: TGTGCCAGCTCGCAACAGGGAGTTACGGCTTTTTCGCTTGCCGAGCAGTACTTC. Its translation is CASSQQGVTAFSLAEQYF.

This clone was observed many times. The chain uses TRBV11-2 and TRBJ1-4; D not certain. CDR3 size: 13 residues. CDR1 is SGHAT, CDR2 FQNNGV, per germline. The V and J ends lost 3 bases and 5 bases respectively, with 7 bases between them. CDR3 in DNA: TGTGCCAGCAGCTTCGGGGTAAATGAAAAACTGTTTTTT. Protein: CASSFGVNEKLFF.

This clone was found a few times. The rearrangement joins TRBV19 to TRBJ1-3; weak D call: TRBD1 (5 bases). This CDR3 has 12 residues. The V and J ends lost 9 bases and 4 bases respectively, with 10 bases between them. CDR1 is LNHDA and CDR2 is SQIVND in the germline V gene (reference sequence). CDR3: CASWGAGNTIYF. CDR3 sequence (DNA): TGTGCCAGCTGGGGCGCCGGAAACACCATATATTTT.

This clone has a handful of counts. This chain joins TRBV5-1 and TRBJ1-1, with 9 positions matching TRBD1. The CDR3 is 14 amino acids. With 0 bases clipped from V and 10 bases from J, the junction kept 7 bases outside the gene matches. Germline CDR1 and CDR2: SGHRS and YFSETQ. This chain's CDR3 is CASSLGEGQGRAFF. In DNA, the CDR3 is TGCGCCAGCAGCTTGGGAGAGGGACAGGGACGAGCTTTCTTT.

This clone was observed a handful of times. The rearrangement uses TRBV4-2 and TRBJ1-2, with unresolved D. The CDR3 is made up of 13 amino acids. Deletions cut 0 bases from V and 7 bases from J, with 9 bases between. Germline V gene sequence: CDR1 LGHNA, CDR2 YNFKEQ. In nucleotides, the CDR3 is TGTGCCAGCAGCCAAGATCTTCCCCTTGGCTACACCTTC. Protein product: CASSQDLPLGYTF.

This clone has a handful of counts. V usage is TRBV7-9 and J usage is TRBJ1-1; TRBD1 is a possible D gene (6 bases). This CDR3 is built from 14 residues. Germline V gene lookup returns CDR1 SEHNR and CDR2 FQNEAQ (reference sequence). The ends were cut back, 5 bases at V and 6 bases at J, with 16 bases in the middle. The CDR3 sequence is CASSPTGTLAEAFF. CDR3 DNA: TGTGCCAGCAGCCCGACCGGGACACTGGCTGAAGCTTTCTTT.

This clone was counted a few times. The J gene is TRBJ2-3, the V gene TRBV13, with 10 bases aligning to TRBD2. CDR3 length equals 18 residues. Per germline, CDR1 PRHDT and CDR2 FYEKMQ (reference sequence). V lost 4 bases and J lost 1; bases outside the gene matches: 11. CDR3 in amino acids: CASSSISAGGPGTDTQYF. As DNA, the CDR3 is TGTGCCAGCAGCTCAATTTCAGCGGGAGGGCCCGGCACAGATACGCAGTATTTT.

This clone has a handful of counts. The chain joins TRBV6-5 to TRBJ2-7; maybe TRBD2 (6 bases). The length of the CDR3 is 13 residues. V shed 8 bases and J shed 3 bases, with 14 bases lying between them. Per the germline V gene, CDR1 is MNHEY and CDR2 is SVGAGI. The CDR3 loop is CASGRAGIYEQYF. CDR3 bases: TGTGCCAGCGGAAGGGCGGGGATCTACGAGCAGTACTTC.

This clone has only a few counts. The chain joins TRBV5-1 to TRBJ2-7; 7 bases fit TRBD1. V shed 1 base and J 6 bases; nucleotides not matched to a gene: 7. The CDR3 spans 14 residues. Germline CDR1 reads SGHRS; CDR2 reads YFSETQ. The DNA of the CDR3 is TGCGCCAGCAGCTTGACTGGACAGGCTCGCGAGCAGTACTTC. Translated, it gives CASSLTGQAREQYF. Full variable domain (outside the CDR3, taken from reference TRBV5-1 and TRBJ2-7): KAGVTQTPRYLIKTRGQQVTLSCSPISGHRSVSWYQQTPGQGLQFLFEYFSETQRNKGNFPGRFSGRQFSNSRSEMNVSTLELGDSALYLCASSLTGQAREQYFGPGTRLTVT.

In its sample, this clone was seen a few times. The V and J genes are TRBV27 and TRBJ1-2, with TRBD1 identical over 7 bases. The trim removed 1 base at V and 5 bases at J, leaving 10 bases unmatched. The CDR3 runs 16 residues. Germline lookup yields CDR1 MNHEY and CDR2 SMNVEV (reference sequence). CDR3 loop: CASSLYTPRDRYGYTF. CDR3 nucleotides: TGTGCCAGCAGTTTATATACCCCTCGGGACAGATATGGCTACACCTTC.

The chain carries TRBV6-1 and TRBJ1-1, with a possible D match to TRBD1 (5 bases). V gave up 10 bases and J gave up 2 bases, with 14 bases separating them. Looked up from germline, CDR1 is MNHNS and CDR2 is SASEGT. This CDR3 comprises 13 residues. The CDR3 is CAINGAVNTEAFF. CDR3 bases: TGTGCCATTAATGGGGCCGTAAACACTGAAGCTTTCTTT.

The chain recombines TRBV18 with TRBJ1-1; the D gene is possibly TRBD1 (6 bases). With 6 bases removed from V and 0 bases from J, the gap between germline ends came to 14 bases. CDR1 and CDR2 (germline): KGHSH, LQKENI. CDR3 length equals 15 residues. In DNA form, the CDR3 reads TGTGCCAGCTCCCCCAGGGGAGGGGTGAACACTGAAGCTTTCTTT. Translation: CASSPRGGVNTEAFF. Complete variable domain (other parts from reference TRBV18 and TRBJ1-1): NAGVMQNPRHLVRRRGQEARLRCSPMKGHSHVYWYRQLPEEGLKFMVYLQKENIIDESGMPKERFSAEFPKEGPSILRIQQVVRGDSAAYFCASSPRGGVNTEAFFGQGTRLTVV.

This clone occurred a few times. CDR3 in amino acids: CASSPGVYDGSEAFF. CDR3 nucleotides: TGCGCCAGCAGCCCGGGGGTCTACGACGGCTCTGAAGCTTTCTTT. The gene calls are TRBV5-1 and TRBJ1-1, with D perhaps matching TRBD1 (5 bases). Germline V CDR1 and CDR2: SGHRS, YFSETQ. V was pared by 4 bases and J by 6 bases, with 19 bases between. The CDR3 is 15 residues long.

This clone was observed a few times. The chain employs TRBV19 and TRBJ2-7; 8 positions match TRBD2. CDR1 LNHDA and CDR2 SQIVND come from the germline V gene (reference sequence). Trimming at V came to 5 bases and at J to 0 bases, leaving 3 bases not matched to a gene. CDR3 length: 14 amino acids. As DNA, the CDR3 is TGTGCCAGTAGTCCGGGACTAGGCTCCTACGAGCAGTACTTC. Its translation: CASSPGLGSYEQYF.

This clone was found a few times. The CDR3 nucleotides are TGTGCCAGCAGTGACAGGGAGGGCGGGGAGCTGTTTTTT. Translated, it gives CASSDREGGELFF. The rearrangement links TRBV6-1 to TRBJ2-2; TRBD2 agrees at 7 bases. The CDR3 covers 13 residues. The junction had 2 bases not matched to a gene; V was cut back by 3 bases and J by 7 bases. Germline values: CDR1 MNHNS, CDR2 SASEGT.

The chain has TRBV7-9 and TRBJ2-5; 7 nucleotides line up with TRBD2. The CDR3 runs to 16 residues. Germline trimming cut 2 bases from V and 5 bases from J; bases unmatched to any gene: 11. The germline V gene encodes CDR1 SEHNR and CDR2 FQNEAQ (reference sequence). DNA for the CDR3: TGTGCCAGCAGCTTATGGATGGCGGGAGTTACGGAGACCCAGTACTTC. Translation: CASSLWMAGVTETQYF.

The J gene is TRBJ1-1, the V gene TRBV10-3; tentative D call: TRBD1 (6 bases). Trimming pared 5 bases from V and 0 bases from J, leaving 13 bases between. This CDR3 is built from 15 residues. Germline CDR1 ENHRY, CDR2 SYGVKD. DNA for the CDR3: TGTGCCATCAGTCGGGGGGGCTTCATGAACACTGAAGCTTTCTTT. It translates to CAISRGGFMNTEAFF.

This clone was counted between two and nine times. J is TRBJ2-3 and V is TRBV30; 8 bases align to TRBD2. J gave up 5 bases and V 2 bases, and 3 bases lay outside the gene matches. The CDR3 has 13 amino acids. Germline V gene data show CDR1 as GTSNPN and CDR2 as SVGIG (reference sequence). CDR3 in amino acids: CAWSKREKDTQYF. CDR3 in DNA: TGTGCCTGGAGTAAGCGGGAGAAAGATACGCAGTATTTT.

DNA of the CDR3: TGTGCCAGCAGCTTAGCGAGGAATGAGCAGTTCTTC. It yields the protein CASSLARNEQFF. This sequence joins TRBV11-3 and TRBJ2-1; D ambiguous. Germline V gene lookup returns CDR1 SGHNT and CDR2 YENEEA. This CDR3 has 12 residues. V was shortened by 1 base and J by 7 bases, with 5 bases between the two germline ends.

The sample holds a few counts of this clone. The V gene is TRBV29-1, the J gene TRBJ1-1; unclear D gene. V was cut by 3 bases and J by 3 bases, with 8 bases left in between. Germline V gene data show CDR1 as SQVTM and CDR2 as ANQGSEA. The length of the CDR3 is 12 residues. The CDR3 loop is CSVERQYTEAFF. The CDR3 region has the DNA TGCAGCGTTGAGCGGCAGTACACTGAAGCTTTCTTT.

The V and J genes are TRBV7-6 and TRBJ2-5; no reliable D call. Trimming took off 5 bases at V and 5 bases at J, with 15 bases between the two ends. CDR3 length: 14 amino acids. Germline CDR1 reads SGHVS; CDR2 reads FNYEAQ. CDR3 protein: CASSPDSVLETQYF. The CDR3 region has the DNA TGTGCCAGCAGCCCCGACTCGGTTTTGGAGACCCAGTACTTC.

This clone was seen more than once but under ten times. This chain joins TRBV10-3 and TRBJ2-1; D is perhaps TRBD2 (6 bases). Germline V gene data show CDR1 as ENHRY and CDR2 as SYGVKD. The CDR3 runs to 14 residues. V lost 6 bases, J lost 8 bases, and 17 bases lay in between. The CDR3, as DNA: TGTGCCATCAGGCCGGGGGTGGCGGGCGATGAGCAGTTCTTC. Amino acid sequence: CAIRPGVAGDEQFF.

This clone was observed a handful of times. V usage is TRBV11-2 and J usage is TRBJ2-1, with 8 positions matching TRBD1. The junction had 14 bases not matched to a gene; V was cut back by 4 bases and J by 9 bases. CDR1 is SGHAT and CDR2 is FQNNGV in the germline V gene. The CDR3 sequence is 16 residues long. The CDR3 coding sequence is TGTGCCAGCAGCTCGCTAGGGGGCAGGGGGCCTGGTGAGCAGTTCTTC. Its translation is CASSSLGGRGPGEQFF.

This clone came up a few times. In nucleotides, the CDR3 is TGTGCCAGCATCGACGGGGACACCTACGAGCAGTACTTC. Its translation: CASIDGDTYEQYF. The rearrangement uses TRBV2 and TRBJ2-7; D is perhaps TRBD1 (6 bases). In germline, CDR1 is SNHLY, CDR2 FYNNEI. CDR3 size: 13 residues. Trimming took off 7 bases at V and 2 bases at J, with 12 bases between the two ends.